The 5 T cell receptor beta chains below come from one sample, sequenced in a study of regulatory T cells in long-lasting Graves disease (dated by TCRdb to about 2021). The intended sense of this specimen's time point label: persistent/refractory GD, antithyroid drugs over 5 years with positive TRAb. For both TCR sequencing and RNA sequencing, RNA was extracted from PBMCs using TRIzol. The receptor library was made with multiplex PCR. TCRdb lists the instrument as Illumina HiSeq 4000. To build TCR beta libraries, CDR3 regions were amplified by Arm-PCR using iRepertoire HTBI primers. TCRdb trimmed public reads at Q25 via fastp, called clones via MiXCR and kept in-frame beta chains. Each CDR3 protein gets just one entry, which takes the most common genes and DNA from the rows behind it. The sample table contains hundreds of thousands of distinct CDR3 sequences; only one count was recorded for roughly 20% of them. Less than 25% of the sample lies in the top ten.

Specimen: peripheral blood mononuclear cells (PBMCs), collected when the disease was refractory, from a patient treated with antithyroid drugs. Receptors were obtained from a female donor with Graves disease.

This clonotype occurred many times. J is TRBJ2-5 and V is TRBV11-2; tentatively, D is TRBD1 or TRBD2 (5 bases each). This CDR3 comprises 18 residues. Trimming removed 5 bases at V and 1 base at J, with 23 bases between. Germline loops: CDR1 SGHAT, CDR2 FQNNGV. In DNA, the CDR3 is TGTGCCAGCAGCAGTCAACCATCCGGGACGACCCGCCAAGAGACCCAGTACTTC. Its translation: CASSSQPSGTTRQETQYF.

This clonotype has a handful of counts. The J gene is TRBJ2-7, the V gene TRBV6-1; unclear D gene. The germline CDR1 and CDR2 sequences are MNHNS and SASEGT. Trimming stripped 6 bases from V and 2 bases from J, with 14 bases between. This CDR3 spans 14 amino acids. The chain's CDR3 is CASRPSPPAYEQYF. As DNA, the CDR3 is TGTGCCAGCAGACCATCCCCGCCCGCCTACGAGCAGTACTTC.

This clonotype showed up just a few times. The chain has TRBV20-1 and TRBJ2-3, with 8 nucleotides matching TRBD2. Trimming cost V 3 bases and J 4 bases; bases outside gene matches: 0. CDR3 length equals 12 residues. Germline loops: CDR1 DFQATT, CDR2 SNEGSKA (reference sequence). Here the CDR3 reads CSASSGADTQYF. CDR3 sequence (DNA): TGCAGTGCTAGTAGCGGGGCAGATACGCAGTATTTT.

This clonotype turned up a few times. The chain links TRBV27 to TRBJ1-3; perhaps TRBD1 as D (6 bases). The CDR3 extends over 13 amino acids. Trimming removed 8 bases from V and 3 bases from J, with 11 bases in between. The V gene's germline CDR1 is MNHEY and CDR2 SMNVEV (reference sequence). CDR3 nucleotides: TGTGCCAGCCGAGGGGGTGGTGGAAACACCATATATTTT. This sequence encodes CASRGGGGNTIYF.

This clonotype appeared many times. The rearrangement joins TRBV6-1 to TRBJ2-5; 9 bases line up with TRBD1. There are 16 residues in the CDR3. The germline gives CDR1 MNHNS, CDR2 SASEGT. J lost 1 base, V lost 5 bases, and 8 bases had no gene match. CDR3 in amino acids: CASSIGTGQSQETQYF. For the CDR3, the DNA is TGTGCCAGCAGTATTGGGACAGGGCAGAGCCAAGAGACCCAGTACTTC.